The 16 T cell receptor beta chains below come from one sample, sequenced in a study of blood T cell repertoires in COVID-19. Method: immunoSEQ multiplex PCR; TCRdb's copy keeps in-frame clones and lacks some. The data show about 40,000 clones, 88% seen once. The sample was peripheral blood. The origin of the receptors is a woman in her seventies with acute or convalescent COVID-19.

The chain recombines TRBV3-1 (or the pseudogene TRBV3-2) with TRBJ2-1, with D possibly matching TRBD1 (6 bases). Per germline, CDR1 LGHDT and CDR2 YNNKEL (reference sequence). This CDR3 region has 15 residues. V dropped 5 bases and J dropped 9 bases, with 20 bases sitting between them. This CDR3 is CASSWDTKIGSEQFF. In DNA, the CDR3 is TGTGCCAGCAGCTGGGACACGAAAATCGGTAGTGAGCAGTTCTTC.

J is TRBJ2-7 and V is TRBV3-1 (or the pseudogene TRBV3-2); 11 bases fit TRBD2. The V gene end was trimmed by 1 base and the J gene end by 3 bases; junction bases not matched to a gene: 5. The germline gives CDR1 LGHDT, CDR2 YNNKEL (reference sequence). This CDR3 is 16 amino acids long. CDR3 coding DNA: TGTGCCAGCAGCCAAGTGTCTAGCGGGAGGTTCTACGAGCAGTACGTC. Its protein product is CASSQVSSGRFYEQYV.

CDR3 sequence reads: CASLRRDPPCEQYV. The DNA of the CDR3 is TGCGCCAGCCTTAGGAGGGACCCTCCCTGCGAGCAGTACGTC. The V and J genes are TRBV10-1 and TRBJ2-7; a possible D gene is TRBD2 (6 bases). CDR1 is WNHNN and CDR2 is SYGVQD in the germline V gene (reference sequence). Trimming left V 8 bases short and J 6 bases short, with 20 bases between. The CDR3 consists of 14 residues.

The V and J genes are TRBV7-8 and TRBJ2-2; 11 nucleotides align to TRBD1. Germline CDR1 reads SGHVS; CDR2 reads FQNEAQ. The CDR3 has 15 residues. The J segment lost 5 bases and the V segment lost 5 bases, leaving 4 bases of the junction unmatched. CDR3 protein: CASSTGQGATGELFF. CDR3 DNA sequence: TGTGCCAGCAGCACCGGACAGGGGGCAACCGGGGAGCTGTTTTTT.

The sample holds one count of this clone. This rearrangement joins TRBV5-1 to TRBJ2-3, with TRBD2 matching over 12 bases. CDR3 size: 16 residues. With V trimmed by 0 bases and J by 1 base, 0 bases remained unmatched. Per germline, CDR1 SGHRS and CDR2 YFSETQ. The CDR3 spells CASSLGLAGGTDTQYF. As DNA, the CDR3 is TGCGCCAGCAGCTTGGGACTAGCGGGGGGCACAGATACGCAGTATTTT.

V and J are TRBV21-1 and TRBJ1-1; the listed D gene, TRBD1, was not tested against the DNA. TRBV21-1 is assigned pseudogene status. The CDR3 runs 18 residues. This chain's CDR3 is CASSKKRGTGEGGTEAFF. The CDR3 DNA is TGTGCCAGCAGCAAAAAGAGGGGGACAGGAGAAGGGGGCACTGAAGCTTTCTTT.

This clone was detected once. The gene calls are TRBV7-3 and TRBJ2-2, with 7 nucleotides matching TRBD1. Germline CDR1 and CDR2: SGHTA and FQGTGA. Trimming at V came to 5 bases and at J to 3 bases, leaving 6 bases not matched to a gene. The CDR3 has 15 residues. CDR3 DNA: TGTGCCAGCAGCCGAGGGGGCACCTACACCGGGGAGCTGTTTTTT. It translates to CASSRGGTYTGELFF.

This clone was seen only once. This chain joins TRBV5-1 and TRBJ1-2; 7 bases are shared with TRBD1. This CDR3 has 14 amino acids. V lost 4 bases to trimming and J lost 0 bases; unmatched junction nucleotides: 3. Germline values: CDR1 SGHRS, CDR2 YFSETQ. The CDR3 bases are TGCGCCAGCAGCCCCGGACAGGCTAACTATGGCTACACCTTC. Encoded protein: CASSPGQANYGYTF. Full variable domain (missing parts from reference TRBV5-1 and TRBJ1-2): KAGVTQTPRYLIKTRGQQVTLSCSPISGHRSVSWYQQTPGQGLQFLFEYFSETQRNKGNFPGRFSGRQFSNSRSEMNVSTLELGDSALYLCASSPGQANYGYTFGSGTRLTVV.

The chain has TRBV27 and TRBJ2-4; 14 positions match TRBD2. CDR3 length: 17 residues. CDR1 and CDR2 (germline): MNHEY, SMNVEV (reference sequence). The V gene end was trimmed by 5 bases and the J gene end by 4 bases; junction bases not matched to a gene: 7. In nucleotides, the CDR3 is TGTGCCAGCAGTCCTGGACTAGCGGGGGGATTTAAAAACATTCAGTACTTC. Translating gives CASSPGLAGGFKNIQYF.

CDR3 region: CASSQDTTGTGGTNEKLFF. CDR3 in DNA: TGCGCCAGCAGCCAAGATACTACCGGGACAGGGGGCACTAATGAAAAACTGTTTTTT. The gene calls are TRBV4-3 and TRBJ1-4, with 12 bases identical to TRBD1. The CDR3 covers 19 residues. Unmatched junction bases numbered 7, after V lost 0 bases and J lost 2 bases. Germline V gives CDR1 LGHNA, CDR2 YSLEER.

The V call is TRBV6-5, the J call TRBJ1-1; 9 bases align to TRBD1. After removal of 4 bases from V and 2 bases from J, the junction contained 5 bases not matched to a gene. The CDR3 contains 15 residues. The germline V gene has CDR1 MNHEY and CDR2 SVGAGI. This CDR3 reads CASSSLQGANTEAFF. The CDR3 DNA sequence: TGTGCCAGCAGTTCCTTACAGGGGGCTAACACTGAAGCTTTCTTT.

The chain combines TRBV27 with TRBJ1-6, with 7 bases matching TRBD1. Germline loops: CDR1 MNHEY, CDR2 SMNVEV (reference sequence). With V trimmed by 6 bases and J by 7 bases, 9 bases remained unmatched. This CDR3 spans 15 amino acids. This CDR3 reads CASSPWGQHNSPLHF. In nucleotides, the CDR3 is TGTGCCAGCAGCCCTTGGGGACAGCACAATTCACCCCTCCACTTT.

The rearrangement joins TRBV3-1 (or the pseudogene TRBV3-2) to TRBJ2-1, with D perhaps TRBD1 (5 bases). Germline V gene data show CDR1 as LGHDT and CDR2 as YNNKEL (reference sequence). Deletions cut 1 base from V and 16 bases from J, with 17 bases between. The CDR3 loop spans 13 amino acids. CDR3 loop: CASSQGQQDPFFF. Written as DNA, the CDR3 is TGTGCCAGCAGCCAAGGTCAACAGGACCCTTTCTTCTTC.

The rearrangement uses TRBV7-9 and TRBJ1-4; D is uncertain. This CDR3 contains 14 residues. Germline V lookup: CDR1 SEHNR, CDR2 FQNEAQ (reference sequence). V lost 1 base to trimming and J lost 4 bases, with 7 bases between them. The CDR3 loop reads CASSLDTFNEKLFF. CDR3 sequence (DNA): TGTGCCAGCAGCTTAGACACGTTTAATGAAAAACTGTTTTTT.

V usage is TRBV18 and J usage is TRBJ1-4, with 7 bases identical to TRBD1. The germline V gene encodes CDR1 KGHSH and CDR2 LQKENI. The CDR3 spans 13 residues. The trim removed 6 bases at V and 5 bases at J, leaving 3 bases unmatched. DNA of the CDR3: TGTGCCAGCTCGGGGACAGAGAATGAAAAACTGTTTTTT. As protein: CASSGTENEKLFF.

The chain recombines TRBV6-5 with TRBJ2-1; D might be TRBD1 (5 bases). This CDR3 spans 14 amino acids. Germline assignment: CDR1 MNHEY and CDR2 SVGAGI. Trimming left V 3 bases short and J 5 bases short, with 11 bases between. CDR3 in DNA: TGTGCCAGCAGTTATACTTGGGGCGACAATGAGCAGTTCTTC. Its translation: CASSYTWGDNEQFF.